This T cell receptor (beta chain) was obtained from a study of blood T cell repertoires in COVID-19. In the study's own analysis: The assay estimated nucleated cells by amplifying reference gene primers. TCRdb's table, derived via immunoSEQ multiplex PCR, lists solely in-frame clones and lacks some. Clone size and the V and J calls come from that table; the DNA yielded D and trimming. The table lists 110,000 or so clones, 81% of them singletons, with less than 45% in the top ten. This clonotype was obtained from a man older than 75 with acute or convalescent COVID-19. Sequenced material: peripheral blood.

The CDR3 bases are TGTGCCAGCAGCTTATATCAAGGGGACAGGGGGCGGTTCACAGATACGCAGTATTTT. Amino acids: CASSLYQGDRGRFTDTQYF. The chain uses TRBV7-8 and TRBJ2-3; 12 bases agree with TRBD1. The length of the CDR3 is 19 residues. The germline V gene encodes CDR1 SGHVS and CDR2 FQNEAQ. The trim removed 2 bases at V and 2 bases at J, leaving 11 bases unmatched.